This TCR beta chain was identified in a study of shared clonotypes between healthy human individuals. Between the trimmed V and J ends, which lost 4 bases and 0 bases, there was a span of 11 bases. Germline CDR1 is MNHEY and CDR2 is SMNVEV (reference sequence). CDR3 size: 15 residues. Study-wide points: Non-shared clonotypes showed lower generation probabilities than clonotypes common to all four donors.

Note on this clone: Antigen unknown.

CD45RO-negative CD8 cells positively selected for CCR7 made up the naive population, which excluded terminally differentiated effector memory CD45RA+ cells. The study enrolled healthy HIV-negative adults without recent acute infections or vaccinations as donors. A roughly 200 ng quantity of DNA, 30,000 to 35,000 T cell genomes, went into the sorted-subset replicate PCRs. Sequenced by immunoSEQ multiplex PCR; TCRdb stores in-frame clones only, minus some. The sample shows 2 million to 2.5 million clones, less than 95% of them seen only once. The receptor was derived from a man between 18 and 35 years old in good health. The sequencing sample was made of naive CD8+ T cells sorted from blood. This chain joins TRBV27 and TRBJ2-3; either TRBD1 or TRBD2 may supply D (5 bases each). CDR3 coding DNA: TGTGCCAGCAGTTGGTTAGGGGAGAGCACAGATACGCAGTATTTT. Residues: CASSWLGESTDTQYF.